The subject of this entry is one TCR beta chain. It lacks a known antigen. There are no base qualities to consult, and no much larger clone falls within one base. TCRbeta CDR3 regions were amplified from genomic DNA using the immunoSEQ Assay, a bias-controlled multiplex PCR. As for the authors' bioinformatics: The number of nucleated cells in each sample was estimated by amplification of reference gene primers within the assay. To quantify the absolute abundance of each unique TCRbeta CDR3 rearrangement, sequence reads were collapsed and filtered. For each sample, productive Simpson clonality was calculated by taking the square root of Simpson's diversity index across productive rearrangements. TCRdb carries this immuneACCESS record with in-frame sequences only. Its versions omit some clonotypes, under half of them owing to an unresolved V gene in the studies checked, with the rest unexplained. V, J and clone size derive from that table, while D and trimming were established from the DNA sequence. The sample table lists approximately 290,000 clones, about 90% of them with a count of one. The ten largest account for roughly 11% of the sample.

This sample is part of a study of blood T cell repertoires in COVID-19 (dated by TCRdb to 2020 to 2022). About the investigation overall: Samples covering the acute and convalescent phases of COVID-19 were provided by collaborators in the United States, Italy and Spain. The prospective study material was composed of cDNA or gDNA derived from T cells, B-cell-depleted T cells, or PBMCs. Deeply sampled blood TCRbeta repertoires from subjects exposed to, actively infected with, or recovered from COVID-19 were included in the dataset. A freely available public database, intended as a resource for researchers studying the immune response to SARS-CoV-2, is where the repertoires were released. The samples were drawn from the first 160 participants of the ongoing ImmuneRACE study and from 1,200 or so subjects provided by 6 global collaborators. Sample metadata almost always included a de-identified subject ID, COVID-19 status, age in years and sex. Where available, HLA class I and class II types were taken from metadata supplied by the sample provider and were not determined by assay-based typing. Summary of the overall study and its limitations: The quantity of clinical and demographic metadata differed by source and by participant and was supplied without curation.

At one collaborating source in Seattle, patients were enrolled during active infection and were followed longitudinally through the course of disease. Each collaborating institution followed its own protocols to collect whole blood in K2EDTA tubes. For TCRbeta analysis, collaborator samples were shipped as frozen whole blood, as isolated PBMCs, or as DNA extracted from either sample type. The origin of this receptor is a woman in her twenties or thirties with COVID-19, enrolled during active disease. Sequenced input: peripheral blood.

Here the CDR3 is given as CASSSGALDEQFF. The sequenced DNA: TGTGCCAGCAGCTCAGGGGCCCTAGATGAGCAGTTCTTC. The chain uses TRBV6-6 and TRBJ2-1; TRBD1 might be the D gene, on 6 matching bases. Sequences MNHNY (CDR1) and SVGAGI (CDR2) are obtained from the germline V gene (reference sequence). The CDR3 measures 13 amino acids from cysteine to phenylalanine. Only the CDR3 DNA is retained, 39 bases long and in frame from the first base. The V end loses 6 bases and the J end loses 8 bases, and a stretch of 14 bases separates them.